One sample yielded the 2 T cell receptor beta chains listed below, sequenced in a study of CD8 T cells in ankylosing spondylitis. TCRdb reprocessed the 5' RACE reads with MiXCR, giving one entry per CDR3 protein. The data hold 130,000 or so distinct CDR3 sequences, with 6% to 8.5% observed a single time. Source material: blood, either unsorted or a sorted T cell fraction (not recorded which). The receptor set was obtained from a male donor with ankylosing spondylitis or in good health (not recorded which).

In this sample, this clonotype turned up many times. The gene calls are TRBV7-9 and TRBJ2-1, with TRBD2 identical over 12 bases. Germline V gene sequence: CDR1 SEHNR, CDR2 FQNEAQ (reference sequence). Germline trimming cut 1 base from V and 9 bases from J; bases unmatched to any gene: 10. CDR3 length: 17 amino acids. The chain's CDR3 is CASSLDLASGGAAEQFF. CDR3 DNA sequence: TGTGCCAGCAGCTTAGATTTGGCTAGCGGGGGGGCCGCTGAGCAGTTCTTC.

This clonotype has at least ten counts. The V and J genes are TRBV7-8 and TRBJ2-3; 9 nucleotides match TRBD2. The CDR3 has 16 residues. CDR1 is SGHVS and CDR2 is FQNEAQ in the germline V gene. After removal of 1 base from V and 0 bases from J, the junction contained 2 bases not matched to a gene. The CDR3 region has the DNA TGTGCCAGCAGCTTAGGAACTAGCGGGAGCACAGATACGCAGTATTTT. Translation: CASSLGTSGSTDTQYF.